This T cell receptor beta chain came from a study of cytomegalovirus exposure and HLA in healthy donors. This clone was found a few times. Its antigen is undetermined. CDR1 and CDR2 (germline): GTSNPN, SVGIG (reference sequence). The trim removed 2 bases at V and 3 bases at J, leaving 5 bases unmatched. The CDR3 runs 14 residues. Study-level results: Across HLA loci, a later analysis found differing TCR association rates, with DRB1 most and HLA-C fewest.

Researchers ran the PCR with 60 Vbeta and 13 Jbeta primers. The data were produced by immunoSEQ multiplex PCR, yet TCRdb's version contains in-frame clones alone and is incomplete. The table lists approximately 78,000 clones, around 70% of them singletons. Sequenced material: PBMCs. The TCR was taken from a man aged 35 to 55 in good health and CMV-seropositive. J is TRBJ1-1 and V is TRBV30; 8 bases match TRBD1. In DNA form, the CDR3 reads TGTGCCTGGAGTCCAGGGGGCAAGGACACTGAAGCTTTCTTT. It specifies CAWSPGGKDTEAFF.